These 27 T cell receptor beta chains came from one sample sequenced in a study of shared clonotypes between healthy human individuals. TCRdb keeps only in-frame clones here, not all; method: immunoSEQ multiplex PCR. This repertoire shows approximately 1.4 million clones, about 98% found once; its top ten account for about 0.45%. Sequencing was performed on naive CD4+ T cells sorted from blood. Sample subset: CD45RA+ positively selected. All receptors derive from a man aged 25 to 40 in good health.

The J gene is TRBJ1-2, the V gene TRBV5-1; possibly TRBD1 for D (5 bases). Trimming left V 0 bases short and J 9 bases short, with 18 bases between. The CDR3 contains 15 residues. CDR1 and CDR2 (germline): SGHRS, YFSETQ. As DNA, the CDR3 is TGCGCCAGCAGCTTGGCTATAGGGCAGGGTAGGAGCTACACCTTC. Protein sequence: CASSLAIGQGRSYTF. Supplemented by reference TRBV5-1 and TRBJ1-2, the full variable domain reads KAGVTQTPRYLIKTRGQQVTLSCSPISGHRSVSWYQQTPGQGLQFLFEYFSETQRNKGNFPGRFSGRQFSNSRSEMNVSTLELGDSALYLCASSLAIGQGRSYTFGSGTRLTVV.

The chain combines TRBV7-8 with TRBJ1-3; D is unclear. Germline CDR1 reads SGHVS; CDR2 reads FQNEAQ. The CDR3 covers 14 residues. V was shortened by 1 base and J by 0 bases, with 4 bases between the two germline ends. The chain's CDR3 is CASSLVRSGNTIYF. The CDR3 coding sequence is TGTGCCAGCAGCTTAGTTCGCTCTGGAAACACCATATATTTT. The whole variable domain, remainder taken from reference TRBV7-8 and TRBJ1-3, is GAGVSQSPRYKVAKRGQDVALRCDPISGHVSLFWYQQALGQGPEFLTYFQNEAQLDKSGLPSDRFFAERPEGSVSTLKIQRTQQEDSAVYLCASSLVRSGNTIYFGEGSWLTVV.

Turning to this clone: This sample also contains other DNA sequences that code for the same CDR3. This chain links TRBV5-1 with TRBJ2-5; D unresolved. Trimming shortened V by 0 bases and J by 2 bases, and 8 bases separated the two germline ends. From germline, CDR1 is SGHRS and CDR2 YFSETQ. There are 14 residues in the CDR3. The CDR3: CASSLATVQETQYF. CDR3 nucleotides: TGCGCCAGCAGCTTGGCCACCGTACAAGAGACCCAGTACTTC.

This rearrangement joins TRBV10-3 to TRBJ2-3; D unresolved. Germline loops: CDR1 ENHRY, CDR2 SYGVKD. The V end lost 3 bases, the J end lost 2 bases, and 6 bases lay between the germline ends. CDR3 length: 13 residues. Here the CDR3 reads CAISEIYTDTQYF. CDR3 in DNA: TGTGCCATCAGTGAAATATACACAGATACGCAGTATTTT.

The chain joins TRBV7-3 to TRBJ2-2; TRBD2 matches 12 bases. J was trimmed by 2 bases and V by 5 bases; bases with no gene match: 9. Germline V gene lookup returns CDR1 SGHTA and CDR2 FQGTGA. The CDR3 contains 18 residues. The CDR3 sequence is CASSRGLAGLRNTGELFF. In DNA, the CDR3 is TGTGCCAGCAGCCGTGGACTAGCGGGGTTGAGAAACACCGGGGAGCTGTTTTTT.

The V and J genes are TRBV29-1 and TRBJ2-5; the D gene is possibly TRBD2 (6 bases). Trimming shortened V by 5 bases and J by 3 bases, and 10 bases separated the two germline ends. This CDR3 has 12 amino acids. Per germline, CDR1 SQVTM and CDR2 ANQGSEA. The CDR3 spells CSVSSGEETQYF. CDR3 nucleotide sequence: TGCAGCGTTAGTAGCGGTGAAGAGACCCAGTACTTC.

This clone has just one count. This chain connects TRBV19 to TRBJ1-2, with unresolved D. The germline V gene encodes CDR1 LNHDA and CDR2 SQIVND (reference sequence). V was shortened by 3 bases and J by 4 bases, with 12 bases between the two germline ends. The CDR3 totals 14 residues. The CDR3 DNA sequence: TGTGCCAGTAGTATTACGAGGGTTTCCTATGGCTACACCTTC. It codes for CASSITRVSYGYTF.

The rearrangement links TRBV28 to TRBJ2-7; 9 bases map to TRBD1. This CDR3 has 15 amino acids. Germline values: CDR1 MDHEN, CDR2 SYDVKM. The V segment lost 5 bases and the J segment 4 bases; nucleotides outside the gene matches: 9. The CDR3 sequence: CASSRPGQGRYEQYF. Written as DNA, the CDR3 is TGTGCCAGCAGTCGACCGGGACAGGGTCGTTACGAGCAGTACTTC.

V is TRBV18 and J is TRBJ2-2; 9 bases fit TRBD1. Losses at the gene ends were 2 bases for V and 7 bases for J; bases not matched to a gene: 5. This CDR3 comprises 15 residues. The germline V gene has CDR1 KGHSH and CDR2 LQKENI. CDR3 amino acids: CASSPSQGAFGELFF. In DNA, the CDR3 is TGTGCCAGCTCACCATCACAGGGGGCATTCGGGGAGCTGTTTTTT.

The V gene is TRBV5-1, the J gene TRBJ2-1; D not certain. Germline CDR1 and CDR2: SGHRS and YFSETQ. Deletions cut 0 bases from V and 9 bases from J, with 10 bases between. This CDR3 spans 13 amino acids. The CDR3 loop is CASSLVGVGEQFF. The CDR3 nucleotides read TGCGCCAGCAGCTTGGTTGGGGTCGGTGAGCAGTTCTTC.

This rearrangement joins TRBV19 to TRBJ1-5; D not certain. This CDR3 is built from 13 residues. Trimming left V 4 bases short and J 7 bases short, with 11 bases between. CDR1 and CDR2 (germline): LNHDA, SQIVND (reference sequence). In DNA, the CDR3 is TGTGCCAGTAGTAGTGGTCCGGGGCAGCCCCAGCATTTT. Amino acid sequence: CASSSGPGQPQHF.

V is TRBV6-4 and J is TRBJ2-1; 8 nucleotides line up with TRBD2. With V trimmed by 2 bases and J by 6 bases, 6 bases remained unmatched. The germline gives CDR1 MRHNA, CDR2 SNTAGT. The CDR3 runs 15 residues. CDR3 DNA: TGTGCCAGCAGTGACATCGCGGGAGGCCCCAATGAGCAGTTCTTC. It specifies CASSDIAGGPNEQFF.

This rearrangement joins TRBV10-1 to TRBJ2-1; 10 bases map to TRBD2. The CDR3 sequence is 17 residues long. Per the germline V gene, CDR1 is WNHNN and CDR2 is SYGVQD (reference sequence). Trimming took 4 bases from V and 4 from J; bases not matched to a gene: 10. The DNA for the CDR3 is TGCGCCAGCAGTGGTGGTAGCGGGAGGCCTGGGTACAATGAGCAGTTCTTC. Residues: CASSGGSGRPGYNEQFF.

The genes are TRBV6-1 and TRBJ1-2; 8 bases are a match to TRBD1. Losses at the gene ends were 1 base for V and 5 bases for J; bases not matched to a gene: 6. CDR1 is MNHNS, CDR2 SASEGT, per germline. This CDR3 is built from 15 residues. CDR3 loop: CASSEGVTGVYGYTF. In DNA form, the CDR3 reads TGTGCCAGCAGTGAAGGGGTGACAGGGGTTTATGGCTACACCTTC.

The chain is built from TRBV27 and TRBJ2-7, with D possibly TRBD2 on 6 matching bases. Germline CDR1 and CDR2: MNHEY and SMNVEV (reference sequence). Trimming removed 2 bases at V and 2 bases at J, with 13 bases between. The CDR3 extends over 15 amino acids. CDR3 region: CASSLLGSLAYEQYF. In DNA, the CDR3 is TGTGCCAGCAGTTTACTCGGGAGTTTGGCCTACGAGCAGTACTTC.

This clone has just one count. The rearrangement uses TRBV15 and TRBJ2-3; D is unresolved. The V gene lost 5 bases and the J gene lost 0 bases, with 15 bases spanning the gap. CDR3 length equals 16 residues. CDR1 and CDR2 from the germline V gene are LNHNV and YYDKDF (reference sequence). This CDR3 is CATSSRPQFSTDTQYF. The CDR3 DNA is TGTGCCACCAGCTCCCGCCCCCAGTTTAGCACAGATACGCAGTATTTT.

V usage is TRBV19 and J usage is TRBJ2-7; TRBD2 matches at 13 bases. Per the germline V gene, CDR1 is LNHDA and CDR2 is SQIVND (reference sequence). Trimming cost V 5 bases and J 3 bases; bases outside gene matches: 7. This CDR3 is built from 16 residues. The CDR3 DNA reads as TGTGCCAGTAGTGGACTAGCGGGAGACAGAAGCTACGAGCAGTACTTC. Its translation is CASSGLAGDRSYEQYF.

Regarding this clone: This same CDR3 is encoded by further DNA sequences in the sample. The J gene is TRBJ2-3, the V gene TRBV7-9, with D perhaps TRBD2 (6 bases). Germline V gene sequence: CDR1 SEHNR, CDR2 FQNEAQ (reference sequence). Trimming removed 5 bases at V and 1 base at J, with 13 bases between. The CDR3 length is 15 residues. CDR3: CASSPRLGGTDTQYF. For the CDR3, the DNA is TGTGCCAGCAGCCCTCGACTAGGCGGCACAGATACGCAGTATTTT. Combining the CDR3 with reference TRBV7-9 and TRBJ2-3 gives the whole variable domain DTGVSQNPRHKITKRGQNVTFRCDPISEHNRLYWYRQTLGQGPEFLTYFQNEAQLEKSRLLSDRFSAERPKGSFSTLEIQRTEQGDSAMYLCASSPRLGGTDTQYFGPGTRLTVL.

This clone was recorded once. CDR3 loop: CASSLEPSGSYEQYF. For the CDR3, the DNA is TGTGCCAGCAGCTTAGAGCCTAGCGGGAGTTACGAGCAGTACTTC. The rearrangement joins TRBV7-2 to TRBJ2-7; 10 bases fit TRBD2. In germline, CDR1 is SGHTA, CDR2 FQGNSA. V gave up 1 base and J gave up 4 bases; unmatched junction bases: 4. The CDR3 sequence is 15 residues long.

This chain uses TRBV5-1 with TRBJ2-2, with D maybe TRBD2 (6 bases). V lost 0 bases and J 7 bases, leaving 16 bases between the germline ends. The CDR3 is 16 residues long. Per germline, CDR1 SGHRS and CDR2 YFSETQ. CDR3 loop: CASSLAVGAGSGELFF. The CDR3 coding sequence is TGCGCCAGCAGCTTGGCCGTCGGAGCGGGCAGCGGGGAGCTGTTTTTT.

V usage is TRBV5-5 and J usage is TRBJ2-1; 14 bases fit TRBD2. Looked up from germline, CDR1 is SGHKS and CDR2 is YYEKEE (reference sequence). V shed 4 bases, J shed 6 bases, and the junction held 3 bases outside the gene matches. The CDR3 length is 15 residues. The CDR3 region has the DNA TGTGCCAGCAGCGGGGGACTAGCGGGAGTCAATGAGCAGTTCTTC. Its translation: CASSGGLAGVNEQFF.

V usage is TRBV4-2 and J usage is TRBJ2-7; 7 nucleotides line up with TRBD2. V gave up 1 base and J gave up 0 bases; unmatched junction bases: 3. The CDR3 consists of 15 residues. Germline loops: CDR1 LGHNA, CDR2 YNFKEQ. In DNA, the CDR3 is TGTGCCAGCAGCCAAGGGGAGGGTAGCTCCTACGAGCAGTACTTC. It specifies CASSQGEGSSYEQYF.

V and J are TRBV7-9 and TRBJ2-7, with no clear D. The CDR3 covers 13 residues. V lost 1 base and J 5 bases, leaving 9 bases between the germline ends. Germline V gene data show CDR1 as SEHNR and CDR2 as FQNEAQ (reference sequence). CDR3 sequence reads: CASSLGLVDEQYF. CDR3 nucleotides: TGTGCCAGCAGCTTAGGTTTGGTGGACGAGCAGTACTTC.

This clone was counted once. The chain uses TRBV28 and TRBJ2-2; D remains unclear. The CDR3 extends over 12 amino acids. Germline V CDR1 and CDR2: MDHEN, SYDVKM. V lost 6 bases, J lost 8 bases, and 10 bases lay in between. The DNA for the CDR3 is TGTGCCAGCAGCTCCCAGCCGGGGGAGCTGTTTTTT. This sequence encodes CASSSQPGELFF. Full variable domain (remainder filled in from reference TRBV28 and TRBJ2-2): DVKVTQSSRYLVKRTGEKVFLECVQDMDHENMFWYRQDPGLGLRLIYFSYDVKMKEKGDIPEGYSVSREKKERFSLILESASTNQTSMYLCASSSQPGELFFGEGSRLTVL.

With respect to this clone: At the DNA level, this CDR3 is encoded by other sequences in the same sample as well. This chain uses TRBV28 with TRBJ2-7; 9 bases line up with TRBD1. Germline V gives CDR1 MDHEN, CDR2 SYDVKM. This CDR3 has 13 residues. V dropped 3 bases and J dropped 5; count of bases not matched to a gene: 2. The CDR3 bases are TGTGCCAGCAGTTTGACAGGGGGGCACGAGCAGTACTTC. The encoded protein is CASSLTGGHEQYF.

The chain has TRBV10-3 and TRBJ2-7, with TRBD1 matching 8 bases. The CDR3 is 15 amino acids. Germline CDR1 reads ENHRY; CDR2 reads SYGVKD. Trimming took 6 bases from V and 2 from J; bases not matched to a gene: 9. Here the CDR3 reads CAIRDPGTGTYEQYF. In nucleotides, the CDR3 is TGTGCCATCAGGGACCCGGGGACAGGTACCTACGAGCAGTACTTC.

The CDR3 nucleotides are TGCGCCAGCAGCCAAGACGGGACAGCAGCGAACACCGGGGAGCTGTTTTTT. Translating it yields CASSQDGTAANTGELFF. The chain combines TRBV4-3 with TRBJ2-2; TRBD1 matches at 7 bases. Looked up from germline, CDR1 is LGHNA and CDR2 is YSLEER. CDR3 size: 17 residues. Trimming at V came to 0 bases and at J to 0 bases, leaving 4 bases not matched to a gene.